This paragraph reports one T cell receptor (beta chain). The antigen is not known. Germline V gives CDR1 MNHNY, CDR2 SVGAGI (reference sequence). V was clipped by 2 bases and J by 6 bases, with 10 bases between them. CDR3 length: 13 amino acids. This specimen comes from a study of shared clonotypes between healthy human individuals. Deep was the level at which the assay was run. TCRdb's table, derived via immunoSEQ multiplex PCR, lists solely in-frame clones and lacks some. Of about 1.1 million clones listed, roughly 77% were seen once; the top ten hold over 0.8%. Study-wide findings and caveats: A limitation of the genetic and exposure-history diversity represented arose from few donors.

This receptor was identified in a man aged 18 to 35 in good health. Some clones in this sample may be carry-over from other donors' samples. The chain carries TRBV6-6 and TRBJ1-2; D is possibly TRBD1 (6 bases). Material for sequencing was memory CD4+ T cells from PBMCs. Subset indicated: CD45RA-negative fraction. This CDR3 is CASSYIQGDGYTF. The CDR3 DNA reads TGTGCCAGCAGTTACATACAGGGTGATGGCTACACCTTC.